This record concerns one TCR beta chain sequence. Method: immunoSEQ multiplex PCR; TCRdb's copy keeps in-frame clones and lacks some. Of 57,000 or so clones listed, roughly 90% were seen once; the top ten hold about 1.8%. The CDR3 runs to 14 residues. Per germline, CDR1 WNHNN and CDR2 SYGVQD (reference sequence). Trimming at V came to 10 bases and at J to 4 bases, leaving 9 bases not matched to a gene. These data belong to a study of T cell changes during pregnancy in multiple sclerosis. The sequence came from a female donor with multiple sclerosis, enrolled in a pregnancy study. The chain employs TRBV10-1 and TRBJ2-5, with 10 bases aligning to TRBD1. Sequenced material: peripheral blood, taken in the first trimester of pregnancy. CDR3: CATSTGGSGETQYF. In DNA, the CDR3 is TGCGCCACGTCGACAGGGGGCTCGGGAGAGACCCAGTACTTC.